Detailed here is one T cell receptor beta chain. TCRdb's copy holds only in-frame clones and misses some; the assay was immunoSEQ multiplex PCR. The sample shows over 75,000 clones, 80% to 90% of them seen only once. This sample was taken from a study of blood T cell repertoires in COVID-19. Study-level background: Researchers got acute and convalescent COVID-19 samples from the United States, Italy and Spain.

Source material: peripheral blood. This receptor was identified in a human donor with COVID-19, enrolled during active disease. The donor label of this sample is uncertain.

CDR3 nucleotides: TGTGCCAGCAGTTACCTGGGACAACAATACGAGCAGTACTTC. This encodes CASSYLGQQYEQYF. The chain combines TRBV6-6 with TRBJ2-7; possible D gene TRBD1, 6 bases. CDR1 is MNHNY, CDR2 SVGAGI, per germline (reference sequence). The V end lost 2 bases, the J end lost 4 bases, and 12 bases lay between the germline ends. The CDR3 totals 14 residues.